The text below deals with one T cell receptor (beta chain). Per the study methods: Reference gene primer amplification in the assay estimated nucleated cell counts. Repertoires were generated with immunoSEQ multiplex PCR, while TCRdb's copy carries only in-frame clones and drops some. V, J and clone size are those of that table, while D and trimming were read from the DNA. Of approximately 69,000 clones listed, around four fifths were seen once; the top ten hold roughly 18%. The sample is drawn from a study of blood T cell repertoires in COVID-19. Study in general: Acute and convalescent COVID-19 samples came from the United States, Italy and Spain. The cDNA or gDNA used as material had been derived from T cells, B-cell-depleted T cells, or PBMCs.

This CDR3 has 14 amino acids. CDR1 and CDR2 from the germline V gene are MDHEN and SYDVKM. The V and J ends lost 3 bases and 0 bases respectively, with 3 bases between them. The chain uses TRBV28 and TRBJ2-6, with D unresolved. Specimen: peripheral blood. This TCR derives from an elderly woman with acute or convalescent COVID-19. The CDR3 DNA is TGTGCCAGCAGTTTTTACTCTGGGGCCAACGTCCTGACTTTC. This codes for CASSFYSGANVLTF.